The T cell receptor (beta chain) described here comes from a study of OX40 agonist ivuxolimab in advanced cancers. General observations from the study: There were, on average, more expanded clones in CD8+ T cells than in CD4+.

Libraries were prepared by immunoSEQ multiplex PCR; TCRdb keeps only in-frame clonotypes and omits some of them. The repertoire consists of approximately 50,000 clones, with roughly 91% occurring once and the leading ten covering roughly 0.69%. Germline CDR1 reads MDHEN; CDR2 reads SYDVKM. The CDR3 sequence is 16 residues long. Notes on this clone: Its antigen is unknown. Relative to the germline gene, one junction end is altered; a read error may explain this.

V and J are TRBV28 and TRBJ1-3; D may be TRBD1 (5 bases). The clonotype comes from an adult with an advanced solid tumor such as melanoma, head and neck, liver or kidney cancer. Material: CD4+ or CD8+ T cells sorted from blood, obtained in a trial of the OX40 agonist ivuxolimab. CDR3 DNA: TGTGCCAGTAGTTCCAGTTTATTGACAGCTGGAAACACCATATATTTT. Amino acids: CASSSSLLTAGNTIYF.